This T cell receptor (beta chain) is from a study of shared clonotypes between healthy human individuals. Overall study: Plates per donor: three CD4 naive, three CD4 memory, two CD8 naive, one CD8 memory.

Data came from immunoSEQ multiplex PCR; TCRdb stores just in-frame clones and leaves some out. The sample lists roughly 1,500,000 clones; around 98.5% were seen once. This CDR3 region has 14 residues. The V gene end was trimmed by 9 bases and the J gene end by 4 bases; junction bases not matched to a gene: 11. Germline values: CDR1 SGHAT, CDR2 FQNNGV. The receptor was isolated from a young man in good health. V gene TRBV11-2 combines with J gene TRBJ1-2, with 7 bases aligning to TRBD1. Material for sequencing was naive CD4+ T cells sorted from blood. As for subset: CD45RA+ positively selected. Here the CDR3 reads CASTRGQSFYGYTF. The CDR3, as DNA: TGTGCCAGTACGCGGGGACAGAGTTTCTATGGCTACACCTTC.